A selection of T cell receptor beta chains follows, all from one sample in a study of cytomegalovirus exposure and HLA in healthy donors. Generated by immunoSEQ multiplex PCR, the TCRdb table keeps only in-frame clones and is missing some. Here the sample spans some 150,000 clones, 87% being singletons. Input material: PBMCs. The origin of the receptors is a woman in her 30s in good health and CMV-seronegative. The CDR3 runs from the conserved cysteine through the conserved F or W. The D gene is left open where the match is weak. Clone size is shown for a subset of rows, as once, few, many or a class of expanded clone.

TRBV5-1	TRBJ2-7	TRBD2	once	CASSARGVPYEQYF	TGCGCCAGCAGCGCCCGGGGGGTCCCCTACGAGCAGTACTTC
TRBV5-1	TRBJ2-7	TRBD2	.	CASSLGFAGGGEQYF	TGCGCCAGCAGCTTGGGTTTCGCGGGGGGGGGCGAGCAGTACTTC
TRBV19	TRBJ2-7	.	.	CASSIGATGSSYEQYF	TGTGCCAGTAGTATAGGAGCCACAGGGAGCTCCTACGAGCAGTACTTC
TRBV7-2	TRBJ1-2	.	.	CASSQAGTFDYGYTF	TGTGCCAGCAGCCAAGCCGGGACATTTGACTATGGCTACACCTTC
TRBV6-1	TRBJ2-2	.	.	CASMGGLNTGELFF	TGTGCCAGCATGGGGGGGCTGAACACCGGGGAGCTGTTTTTT
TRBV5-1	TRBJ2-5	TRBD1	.	CASSVDRGVGVGETQYF	TGCGCCAGCAGCGTGGACAGGGGAGTGGGGGTAGGAGAGACCCAGTACTTC
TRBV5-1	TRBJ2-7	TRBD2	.	CASSSGLAGLYEQYF	TGCGCCAGCAGCTCTGGACTAGCGGGGCTCTACGAGCAGTACTTC
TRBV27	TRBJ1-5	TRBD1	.	CASSPWDRGPDQPQHF	TGTGCCAGCAGTCCGTGGGACAGGGGGCCGGATCAGCCCCAGCATTTT
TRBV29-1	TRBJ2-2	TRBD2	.	CSFQTSGGRGELFF	TGCAGCTTTCAGACTAGCGGGGGGCGCGGGGAGCTGTTTTTT
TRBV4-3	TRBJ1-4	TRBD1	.	CASSQDRGGEKLFF	TGCGCCAGCAGCCAGGACAGGGGCGGCGAAAAACTGTTTTTT
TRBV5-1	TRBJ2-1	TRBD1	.	CASSVGQGYINEQFF	TGCGCCAGCAGCGTGGGACAGGGGTACATCAATGAGCAGTTCTTC
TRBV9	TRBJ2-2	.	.	CASSVGSRGTGELFF	TGTGCCAGCAGCGTAGGTTCCAGGGGTACCGGGGAGCTGTTTTTT
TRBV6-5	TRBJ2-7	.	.	CASGQTYEQYF	TGTGCCAGCGGACAGACCTACGAGCAGTACTTC
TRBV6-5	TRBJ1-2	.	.	CASRDRYGYTF	TGTGCCAGCAGGGACAGATATGGCTACACCTTC
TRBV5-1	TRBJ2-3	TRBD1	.	CASSLVAGTGKYF	TGCGCCAGCAGCTTGGTTGCTGGGACAGGGAAGTATTTT
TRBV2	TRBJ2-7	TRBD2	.	CASRETSGGPYEQYF	TGTGCCAGCAGGGAAACTAGCGGGGGGCCCTACGAGCAGTACTTC
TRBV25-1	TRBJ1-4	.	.	CASSLGSPFNEKLFF	TGTGCCAGCAGCCTAGGTTCTCCCTTTAATGAAAAACTGTTTTTT
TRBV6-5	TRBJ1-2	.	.	CASRHGDCANYGYTF	TGTGCCAGCAGGCACGGGGACTGCGCTAACTATGGCTACACCTTC
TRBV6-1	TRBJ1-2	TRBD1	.	CASSEGDSLYGYTF	TGTGCCAGCAGTGAAGGGGACAGCCTCTATGGCTACACCTTC
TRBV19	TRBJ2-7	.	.	CASSINVGGQPYEQYF	TGTGCCAGTAGTATTAATGTGGGGGGGCAACCCTACGAGCAGTACTTC
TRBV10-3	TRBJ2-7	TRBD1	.	CAISGGQIYEQYF	TGTGCCATCAGTGGGGGACAGATTTACGAGCAGTACTTC
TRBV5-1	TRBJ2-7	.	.	CASSPETGSYEQYF	TGCGCCAGCAGCCCAGAGACAGGTTCCTACGAGCAGTACTTC
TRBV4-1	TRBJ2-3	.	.	CASSQVVGLGTDTQYF	TGCGCCAGCAGCCAAGTCGTGGGGCTGGGCACAGATACGCAGTATTTT
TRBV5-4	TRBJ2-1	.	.	CASSTGRHNEQFF	TGTGCCAGCAGCACTGGGAGGCACAATGAGCAGTTCTTC
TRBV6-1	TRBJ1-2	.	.	CASARAGDYGYTF	TGTGCCAGCGCCAGAGCAGGTGACTATGGCTACACCTTC
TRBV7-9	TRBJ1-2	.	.	CASSPHSILLMESYTF	TGTGCCAGCAGCCCTCACAGCATCCTACTGATGGAAAGCTACACCTTC
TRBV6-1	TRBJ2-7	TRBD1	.	CASSAQGAGEQYF	TGTGCCAGCAGTGCCCAGGGGGCCGGAGAGCAGTACTTC
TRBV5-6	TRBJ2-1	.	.	CASSLVRWATYNEQFF	TGTGCCAGCAGCTTGGTCCGTTGGGCCACCTACAATGAGCAGTTCTTC
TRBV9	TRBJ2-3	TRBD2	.	CASSISGTSGGSTDTQYF	TGTGCCAGCAGCATCTCCGGGACTAGCGGGGGGAGCACAGATACGCAGTATTTT
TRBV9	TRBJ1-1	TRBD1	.	CASSALGQGNTEAFF	TGTGCCAGCAGTGCGCTAGGACAGGGGAACACTGAAGCTTTCTTT
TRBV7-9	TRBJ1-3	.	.	CASSLTSRASGNTIYF	TGTGCCAGCAGCTTAACGTCCAGGGCATCTGGAAACACCATATATTTT
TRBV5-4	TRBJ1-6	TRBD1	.	CASSLGQGSNSPLHF	TGTGCCAGCAGCCTGGGACAGGGCAGTAATTCACCCCTCCACTTT
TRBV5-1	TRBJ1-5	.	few	CASSLSPGGANQPQHF	TGCGCCAGCAGCTTGTCACCCGGGGGGGCCAATCAGCCCCAGCATTTT
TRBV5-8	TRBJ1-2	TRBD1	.	CASSWTGGGYTF	TGTGCCAGCAGCTGGACAGGGGGTGGCTACACCTTC
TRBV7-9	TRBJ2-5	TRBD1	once	CASSSSPGTGMGETQYF	TGTGCCAGCAGCTCAAGTCCCGGGACAGGGATGGGAGAGACCCAGTACTTC
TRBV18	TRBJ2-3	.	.	CASSPQGSTDTQYF	TGTGCCAGCTCACCGCAGGGGAGCACAGATACGCAGTATTTT
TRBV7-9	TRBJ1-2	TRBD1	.	CASSPAGTGDNYGYTF	TGTGCCAGCAGCCCCGCAGGTACAGGGGACAACTATGGCTACACCTTC
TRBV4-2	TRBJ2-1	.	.	CASSQEGGGGNEQFF	TGTGCCAGCAGCCAAGAAGGAGGGGGGGGAAATGAGCAGTTCTTC
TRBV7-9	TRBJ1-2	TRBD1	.	CASDGGGQGSYGYTF	TGTGCCAGCGATGGGGGTGGACAGGGCAGCTATGGCTACACCTTC
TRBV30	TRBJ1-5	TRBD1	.	CAWSRQGPSAQHF	TGTGCCTGGAGTCGACAGGGGCCCTCGGCCCAGCATTTT
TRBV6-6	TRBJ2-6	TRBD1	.	CASSPGGPGANVLTF	TGTGCCAGCAGCCCAGGGGGCCCTGGGGCCAACGTCCTGACTTTC
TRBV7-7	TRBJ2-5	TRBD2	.	CASSLGLLAGEETQYF	TGTGCCAGCAGCTTAGGTTTGCTAGCGGGCGAAGAGACCCAGTACTTC
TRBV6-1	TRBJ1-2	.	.	CASSVDRGGYTF	TGTGCCAGCAGTGTCGATCGGGGTGGCTACACCTTC
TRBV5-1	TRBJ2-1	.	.	CASVGDSFPYNEQFF	TGCGCCAGCGTAGGCGATAGCTTCCCCTACAATGAGCAGTTCTTC
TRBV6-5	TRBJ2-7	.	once	CASSYSDRIYEQYF	TGTGCCAGCAGTTACTCGGACAGAATCTACGAGCAGTACTTC
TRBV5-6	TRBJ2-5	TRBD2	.	CASSPEAVRGGETQYF	TGTGCCAGCAGCCCGGAAGCGGTTCGGGGGGGAGAGACCCAGTACTTC
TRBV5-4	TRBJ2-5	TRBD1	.	CASSPDRAVQETQYF	TGTGCCAGCAGCCCGGACAGGGCTGTCCAAGAGACCCAGTACTTC
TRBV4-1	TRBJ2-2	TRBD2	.	CASSQAEDGGTGELFF	TGCGCCAGCAGCCAAGCTGAGGACGGGGGGACCGGGGAGCTGTTTTTT
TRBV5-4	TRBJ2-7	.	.	CASSGRGYEQYF	TGTGCCAGCAGCGGACGGGGCTACGAGCAGTACTTC
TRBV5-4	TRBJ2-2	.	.	CASSTVRNTGELFF	TGTGCCAGCAGTACAGTTCGAAACACCGGGGAGCTGTTTTTT
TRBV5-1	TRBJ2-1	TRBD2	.	CASSVSGGYNEQFF	TGCGCCAGTTCTGTCAGCGGGGGATACAATGAGCAGTTCTTC
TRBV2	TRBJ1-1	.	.	CASRPPGWRNTEAFF	TGTGCCAGCAGACCCCCAGGGTGGCGGAACACTGAAGCTTTCTTT
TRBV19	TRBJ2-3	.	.	CASSTGDTQYF	TGTGCCAGTAGCACGGGAGATACGCAGTATTTT
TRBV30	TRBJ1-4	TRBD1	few	CAWIREGQGIMVDEKLFF	TGTGCCTGGATAAGGGAGGGACAGGGTATTATGGTCGATGAAAAACTGTTTTTT
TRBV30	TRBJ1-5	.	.	CAWQGYSNQPQHF	TGTGCCTGGCAGGGATATAGCAATCAGCCCCAGCATTTT